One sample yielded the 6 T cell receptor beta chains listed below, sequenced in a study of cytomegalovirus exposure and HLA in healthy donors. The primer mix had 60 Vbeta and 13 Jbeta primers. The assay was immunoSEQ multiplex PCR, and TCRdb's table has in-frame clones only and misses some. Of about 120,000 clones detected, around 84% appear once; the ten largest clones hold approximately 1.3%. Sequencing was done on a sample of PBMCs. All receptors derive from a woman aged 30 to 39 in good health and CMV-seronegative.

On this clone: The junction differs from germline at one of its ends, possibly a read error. The CDR3 DNA is TGTGCCAGCACTGAAGGGACTTTTGGCAATCAGCCCCAGCATTTT. Protein: CASTEGTFGNQPQHF. This sequence joins TRBV2 and TRBJ1-5, with D possibly matching TRBD1 (5 bases). This CDR3 region has 15 residues. Germline-derived CDR1 and CDR2 are SNHLY and FYNNEI.

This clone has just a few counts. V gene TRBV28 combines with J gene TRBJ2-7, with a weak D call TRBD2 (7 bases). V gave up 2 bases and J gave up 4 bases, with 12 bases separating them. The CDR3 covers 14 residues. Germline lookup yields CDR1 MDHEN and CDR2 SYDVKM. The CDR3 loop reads CASSLVGGPYEQYF. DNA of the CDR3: TGTGCCAGCAGTTTAGTCGGGGGGCCGTACGAGCAGTACTTC.

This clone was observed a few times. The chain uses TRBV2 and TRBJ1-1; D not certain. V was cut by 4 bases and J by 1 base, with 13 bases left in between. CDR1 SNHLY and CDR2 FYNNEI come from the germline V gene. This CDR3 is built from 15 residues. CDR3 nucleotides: TGTGCCAGCAGTGTCCTTAACTCAGGGAACACTGAAGCTTTCTTT. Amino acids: CASSVLNSGNTEAFF.

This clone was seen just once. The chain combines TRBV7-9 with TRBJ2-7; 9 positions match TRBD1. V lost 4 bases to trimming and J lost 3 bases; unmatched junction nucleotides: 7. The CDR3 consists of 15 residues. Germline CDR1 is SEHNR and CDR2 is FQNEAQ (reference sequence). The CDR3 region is CASSSTRDRDYEQYF. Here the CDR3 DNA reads TGTGCCAGCAGCTCCACCCGGGACAGGGACTACGAGCAGTACTTC.

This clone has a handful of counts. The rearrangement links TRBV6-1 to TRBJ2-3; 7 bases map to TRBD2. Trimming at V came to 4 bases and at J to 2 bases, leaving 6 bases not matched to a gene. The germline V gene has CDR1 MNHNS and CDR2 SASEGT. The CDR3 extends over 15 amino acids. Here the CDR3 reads CASSGGGTYTDTQYF. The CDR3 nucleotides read TGTGCCAGCAGTGGGGGGGGGACCTACACAGATACGCAGTATTTT.

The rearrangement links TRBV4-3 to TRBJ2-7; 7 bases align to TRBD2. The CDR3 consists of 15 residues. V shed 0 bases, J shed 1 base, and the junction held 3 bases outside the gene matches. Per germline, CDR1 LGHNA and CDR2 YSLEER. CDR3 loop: CASSQDWTSSYEQYF. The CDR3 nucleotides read TGCGCCAGCAGCCAAGACTGGACTAGTTCCTACGAGCAGTACTTC.